The T cell receptor beta chain under discussion was sequenced for a study of Tregs in tolerant kidney transplant recipients. Of note for this clone: Its antigen is unidentified.

Regarding the study as a whole: Expanding Tregs on activated donor B cells appeared to best identify donor-specific TCRbeta clones.

Data came from immunoSEQ multiplex PCR; TCRdb stores just in-frame clones and leaves some out. The sample yields about 18,000 clones, approximately 80% seen once. The CDR3 totals 13 residues. V was shortened by 0 bases and J by 4 bases, with 6 bases between the two germline ends. CDR1 is SEHNR, CDR2 FQNEAQ, per germline (reference sequence). This rearrangement joins TRBV7-9 to TRBJ1-2; no definite D call. The origin of this receptor is a human donor in good health. Sequencing was performed on Tregs from blood. The CDR3 nucleotides are TGTGCCAGCAGCTTAGCTCCAGGCTATGGCTACACCTTC. Its protein product is CASSLAPGYGYTF. Together with reference TRBV7-9 and TRBJ1-2, the CDR3 gives the full variable domain: DTGVSQNPRHKITKRGQNVTFRCDPISEHNRLYWYRQTLGQGPEFLTYFQNEAQLEKSRLLSDRFSAERPKGSFSTLEIQRTEQGDSAMYLCASSLAPGYGYTFGSGTRLTVV.